These 22 T cell receptor beta chains originate from one sample sequenced in a study of T cells in women clearing cervical HPV infection. Data came from immunoSEQ multiplex PCR; TCRdb stores just in-frame clones and leaves some out. This specimen shows roughly 34,000 clones; the ten leading clones hold less than 9.5%. The sequencing input was blood buffy coat. Receptor source: a woman aged 18 to 75 with a cervical HPV16 infection that either progressed to CIN3+ or cleared (not recorded which).

On this clone: From the germline J gene comes the end of the CDR3, since the read stops 3 residues before it. The chain links TRBV7-9 to TRBJ2-4; D is tentatively TRBD1 or TRBD2 (7 bases each). Germline CDR1 SEHNR, CDR2 FQNEAQ (reference sequence). CDR3 length equals 15 residues. CDR3 DNA, as far as it was read: TGTGCCAGCAGCTTTAGACAGGGAGGGGAAAATGGT. It encodes CASSFRQGGENG. The entire CDR3 protein is CASSFRQGGENGQYF.

Points on this clone: The CDR3 extends 3 residues past the end of the read, so its final part is completed from the germline J gene. The chain uses TRBV5-5 and TRBJ1-1; 7 bases are a match to TRBD1. This CDR3 contains 15 residues. V shed 0 bases, J shed 4 bases, and the junction held 6 bases outside the gene matches. In germline, CDR1 is SGHKS, CDR2 YYEKEE (reference sequence). The CDR3 loop is CASSLDEGAGTEAFF. CDR3 DNA (partial): TGTGCCAGCAGCTTGGACGAGGGGGCCGGCACTGAA.

To note about this clone: The sequenced fragment ends 3 residues before the CDR3 boundary, so the rest is inferred from the germline J gene. This chain connects TRBV10-3 to TRBJ1-1; no clear D. The germline V gene has CDR1 ENHRY and CDR2 SYGVKD. The CDR3 spans 14 residues. V was cut by 2 bases and J by 0 bases, with 7 bases left in between. The CDR3 loop reads CAISETDLNTEAFF. CDR3 DNA, as far as it was read: TGTGCCATCAGTGAGACAGACCTGAACACTGAA.

Details on this clone: With the read ending 3 residues before the CDR3 end, the germline J gene is used to fill in that end. The chain is built from TRBV27 and TRBJ1-4; the D is unclear. CDR1 MNHEY and CDR2 SMNVEV come from the germline V gene (reference sequence). Trimming removed 2 bases from V and 0 bases from J, with 7 bases in between. This CDR3 contains 15 residues. CDR3 in amino acids: CASSLAGSTNEKLFF. The part of the CDR3 DNA that was read is TGTGCCAGCAGTTTAGCAGGCTCAACTAATGAAAAA.

As concerns this clone: The read ends 3 residues before the CDR3 terminus; that terminus is restored from the germline J gene. The rearrangement joins TRBV25-1 to TRBJ1-2; 7 nucleotides agree with TRBD1. V lost 5 bases to trimming and J lost 5 bases; unmatched junction nucleotides: 5. There are 13 residues in the CDR3. The V gene's germline CDR1 is MGHDK and CDR2 SYGVNS. CDR3 loop: CASSRDRVYGYTF. Partial CDR3 DNA: TGTGCCAGCAGTCGAGACAGGGTATATGGC.

As concerns this clone: The read terminates 3 residues ahead of where the CDR3 ends, so the germline J gene completes it. The V call is TRBV4-2, the J call TRBJ1-4; a weak D match, TRBD1 (5 bases). V was cut by 2 bases and J by 4 bases, with 14 bases left in between. The CDR3 covers 16 residues. The germline V gene encodes CDR1 LGHNA and CDR2 YNFKEQ. Partial CDR3 DNA: TGTGCCAGCAGCCAAAATACTGGACAAATTAATGAAAAA. It specifies CASSQNTGQINEK. The whole CDR3 protein is CASSQNTGQINEKLFF.

Points on this clone: Coverage ceases 3 residues before the CDR3 finishes, and the germline J gene fills in the end. The chain is built from TRBV7-9 and TRBJ1-4, with 7 bases lining up with TRBD1. Germline values: CDR1 SEHNR, CDR2 FQNEAQ (reference sequence). This CDR3 has 15 residues. The V gene end was trimmed by 3 bases and the J gene end by 4 bases; junction bases not matched to a gene: 5. The CDR3 DNA, read in part, is TGTGCCAGCAGCTTCGCAGGGGGGAGTAATGAAAAA. Protein product: CASSFAGGSNEK. The complete CDR3 protein is CASSFAGGSNEKLFF. The full variable domain, with the rest looked up from reference TRBV7-9 and TRBJ1-4, is DTGVSQNPRHKITKRGQNVTFRCDPISEHNRLYWYRQTLGQGPEFLTYFQNEAQLEKSRLLSDRFSAERPKGSFSTLEIQRTEQGDSAMYLCASSFAGGSNEKLFFGSGTQLSVL.

Comments on this clone: The read finishes 3 residues shy of the CDR3 end, and the germline J gene is used to complete it. The chain combines TRBV19 with TRBJ2-2; 9 nucleotides match TRBD1. The CDR3 extends over 16 amino acids. Per germline, CDR1 LNHDA and CDR2 SQIVND (reference sequence). The DNA read from the CDR3 is TGTGCCAGTAGTATAGTACAGGGGGCATCCACGGAAAAG. It is translated as CASSIVQGASTEK. The CDR3, in full, reads CASSIVQGASTEKLFF.

Regarding this clone: The read falls 3 residues short of the CDR3 end, and the missing part is taken from the germline J gene. The chain joins TRBV19 to TRBJ1-5; no firm D call. This CDR3 comprises 14 residues. Germline loops: CDR1 LNHDA, CDR2 SQIVND (reference sequence). Trimming pared 4 bases from V and 1 base from J, leaving 8 bases between. CDR3: CASSNGQSNQPQHF. CDR3 DNA, as far as it was read: TGTGCCAGTAGTAATGGGCAGAGCAATCAGCCC.

With regard to this clone: Sequencing ends 3 residues short of the CDR3 end; the germline J gene provides the rest. The V and J genes are TRBV19 and TRBJ1-2; possible D gene TRBD1, 6 bases. Germline CDR1 is LNHDA and CDR2 is SQIVND (reference sequence). This CDR3 comprises 12 residues. The CDR3 sequence: CASSIGGGDYTF. CDR3 DNA, as far as it was read: TGTGCCAGTAGTATAGGCGGGGGCGAC.

The CDR3 DNA, read in part, is TGTGCCATAGACAGGGGAGATGAC. Translation gives CAIDRGDD. The complete CDR3 protein is CAIDRGDDYTF. The chain recombines TRBV7-9 with TRBJ1-2; the match to TRBD1 covers 8 bases. With the read ending 3 residues before the CDR3 end, the germline J gene is used to fill in that end. Germline V CDR1 and CDR2: SEHNR, FQNEAQ (reference sequence). This CDR3 comprises 11 residues.

Points on this clone: The read stops 3 residues short of the end of the CDR3; the missing end is completed from the germline J gene. The chain employs TRBV2 and TRBJ1-2, with TRBD1 as a possible D gene (5 bases). CDR1 and CDR2 from the germline V gene are SNHLY and FYNNEI. This CDR3 region has 13 residues. The V end was cut by 8 bases, the J end by 0 bases, with 10 bases between. The sequenced part of the CDR3 DNA is TGTGCCAGCGGGGACTCCCCTAACTATGGC. Encoded protein: CASGDSPNYG. The full-length CDR3 reads as CASGDSPNYGYTF.

To note about this clone: From the germline J gene comes the end of the CDR3, since the read stops 3 residues before it. The chain couples TRBV7-9 to TRBJ1-1; 7 bases map to TRBD1. CDR1 SEHNR and CDR2 FQNEAQ come from the germline V gene (reference sequence). V lost 0 bases and J lost 4; bases outside the gene matches: 5. CDR3 length: 15 residues. The covered CDR3 bases are TGTGCCAGCAGCTTAGCGCTGACAGGGATCACTGAA. This encodes CASSLALTGITE. The full CDR3 protein reads CASSLALTGITEAFF. The full variable domain, with the rest looked up from reference TRBV7-9 and TRBJ1-1, is DTGVSQNPRHKITKRGQNVTFRCDPISEHNRLYWYRQTLGQGPEFLTYFQNEAQLEKSRLLSDRFSAERPKGSFSTLEIQRTEQGDSAMYLCASSLALTGITEAFFGQGTRLTVV.

As concerns this clone: Sequencing ends 3 residues short of the CDR3 end; the germline J gene provides the rest. The V gene is TRBV7-2, the J gene TRBJ2-7; 8 bases align to TRBD1. CDR1 and CDR2 (germline): SGHTA, FQGNSA. The ends lost 5 bases at V and 4 bases at J; junction bases unmatched: 4. The CDR3 has 13 amino acids. The CDR3 here is CASSRDRTYEQYF. The CDR3 bases that were read are TGTGCCAGCAGCCGGGACAGGACGTACGAG. Full variable domain (rest looked up from reference TRBV7-2 and TRBJ2-7): GAGVSQSPSNKVTEKGKDVELRCDPISGHTALYWYRQSLGQGLEFLIYFQGNSAPDKSGLPSDRFSAERTGGSVSTLTIQRTQQEDSAVYLCASSRDRTYEQYFGPGTRLTVT.

CDR3 bases read: TGTGCCAGCAGCTTAGAGAGGTCCGGGACAGGGGCCGAG. The encoded protein is CASSLERSGTGAE. The full CDR3 reads CASSLERSGTGAEQYF. The J gene is TRBJ2-7, the V gene TRBV7-8, with TRBD1 matching over 10 bases. Coverage ceases 3 residues before the CDR3 finishes, and the germline J gene fills in the end. Per germline, CDR1 SGHVS and CDR2 FQNEAQ. J lost 6 bases, V lost 1 base, and 9 bases had no gene match. The CDR3 length is 16 residues.

About this clone: The sequence runs out 3 residues before the end of the CDR3; the remainder is reconstructed from the germline J gene. This chain joins TRBV19 and TRBJ1-5; TRBD1 matches at 10 bases. V gave up 5 bases and J gave up 8 bases; unmatched junction bases: 3. The germline V gene encodes CDR1 LNHDA and CDR2 SQIVND (reference sequence). The CDR3 consists of 13 residues. This chain's CDR3 is CASSGQGVKPQHF. The sequenced part of the CDR3 DNA is TGTGCCAGTAGTGGACAGGGGGTTAAGCCC. The full variable domain, rest sourced from reference TRBV19 and TRBJ1-5, is DGGITQSPKYLFRKEGQNVTLSCEQNLNHDAMYWYRQDPGQGLRLIYYSQIVNDFQKGDIAEGYSVSREKKESFPLTVTSAQKNPTAFYLCASSGQGVKPQHFGDGTRLSIL.

Of note for this clone: The read stops 3 residues short of the end of the CDR3; the missing end is completed from the germline J gene. The genes are TRBV18 and TRBJ2-7; 8 positions agree with TRBD1. Looked up from germline, CDR1 is KGHSH and CDR2 is LQKENI. The length of the CDR3 is 12 residues. V dropped 2 bases and J dropped 6; count of bases not matched to a gene: 0. This CDR3 reads CASSPGTGEQYF. CDR3 bases read: TGTGCCAGCTCACCAGGGACAGGCGAG.

In the case of this clone: The sequenced fragment ends 3 residues before the CDR3 boundary, so the rest is inferred from the germline J gene. The chain couples TRBV15 to TRBJ2-4, with a tentative D call TRBD1 (6 bases). This CDR3 is built from 13 residues. In germline, CDR1 is LNHNV, CDR2 YYDKDF (reference sequence). This CDR3 reads CATSRKGVGIQYF. The part of the CDR3 DNA that was read is TGTGCCACCAGCAGGAAGGGGGTCGGGATT.

The covered CDR3 bases are TGTGCCAGCAGCCGAATTCCATCCGGAGGGGCCTACGAG. It translates to CASSRIPSGGAYE. The complete CDR3 reads CASSRIPSGGAYEQYF. J is TRBJ2-7 and V is TRBV7-6; a possible D gene is TRBD2 (6 bases). Read data end 3 residues before the CDR3 end; the end is taken from the germline J gene. Germline loops: CDR1 SGHVS, CDR2 FNYEAQ. The V end lost 5 bases, the J end lost 2 bases, and 19 bases lay between the germline ends. CDR3 size: 16 residues.

A word on this clone: Different DNA sequences within this sample yield the same CDR3. The CDR3 here is CASSPDRLYNSPLHF. CDR3 bases read: TGTGCCAGCAGTCCGGACAGGCTCTATAATTCACCC. V gene TRBV2 combines with J gene TRBJ1-6; 7 bases match TRBD1. The read gets to within 3 residues of the CDR3 end, and the germline J gene fills in the rest. The CDR3 is 15 amino acids. From germline, CDR1 is SNHLY and CDR2 FYNNEI. J gave up 3 bases and V 5 bases, and 4 bases lay outside the gene matches. Looking up the rest from reference TRBV2 and TRBJ1-6 gives the full variable domain: EPEVTQTPSHQVTQMGQEVILRCVPISNHLYFYWYRQILGQKVEFLVSFYNNEISEKSEIFDDQFSVERPDGSNFTLKIRSTKLEDSAMYFCASSPDRLYNSPLHFGNGTRLTVT.

Notes on this clone: The observed sequence ends 3 residues before the CDR3 terminus, with the missing tail filled in from the germline J gene. The rearrangement joins TRBV5-1 to TRBJ1-4; unclear D gene. The CDR3 has 15 residues. In germline, CDR1 is SGHRS, CDR2 YFSETQ. Trimming took 0 bases from V and 7 from J, leaving 13 bases between them. Partial CDR3 DNA: TGCGCCAGCAGCTTGGGACTAACCCCGGGTGAAAAA. Its protein product is CASSLGLTPGEK. From start to end, the CDR3 is CASSLGLTPGEKLFF.

Concerning this clone: The read terminates 3 residues before the CDR3 end, so the remaining end is supplied by the germline J gene. This chain connects TRBV7-2 to TRBJ2-2, with D tentatively TRBD1 (5 bases). Germline loops: CDR1 SGHTA, CDR2 FQGNSA. The CDR3 contains 13 residues. Trimming pared 7 bases from V and 5 bases from J, leaving 11 bases between. The CDR3 protein is CASTADRTGELFF. Partial CDR3 DNA: TGTGCCAGCACTGCCGACAGAACCGGGGAG.